This TCR beta chain appears in the sequencing data of a study of T cell repertoires in cytomegalovirus infection. For this clonotype: The target antigen is unknown.

TCRdb processed the reads anew with MiXCR; each CDR3 protein has one entry. The sample contains about 160,000 distinct CDR3 sequences, roughly a fifth of which appear only once. Germline V CDR1 and CDR2: SGHDN, FVKESK. V was clipped by 4 bases and J by 3 bases; unmatched bases: 12. The CDR3 contains 17 residues. Source: CD8+ T cells from cultured PBMCs, taken from culture after CMV antigen stimulation. The genes are TRBV14 and TRBJ1-1; 9 nucleotides line up with TRBD1. This clonotype was obtained from a human donor in good health (CMV status not recorded). Some clones in this sample may be carry-over from other donors' samples. The CDR3 nucleotides are TGTGCCAGCAGCCTCATTCCCACAGGGGGCAGCGACACTGAAGCTTTCTTT. Residues: CASSLIPTGGSDTEAFF.